The 28 T cell receptor beta chains below all came from one sample that was sequenced in a study of graft-versus-host responses after intestinal transplantation. TCRdb keeps only in-frame clones here, not all; method: immunoSEQ multiplex PCR. The profile shows 85,000 to 100,000 clones, just under 95% of them singletons. Antigens for these TCRs are unknown. This sample comprised unstimulated CD8+ T cells sorted from spleen or lymph node cells, obtained before transplant. The receptor source for this set is a human donor who was the organ donor for an intestinal transplant.

The V gene is TRBV4-1, the J gene TRBJ1-5; 8 nucleotides match TRBD1. This CDR3 comprises 15 residues. Trimming at V came to 4 bases and at J to 5 bases, leaving 7 bases not matched to a gene. CDR1 and CDR2 from the germline V gene are MGHRA and YSYEKL. Here the CDR3 DNA reads TGCGCCAGCAGCCGGGACGGACAGGGCGATCAGCCCCAGCATTTT. It encodes CASSRDGQGDQPQHF.

This clone was counted a single time. The chain recombines TRBV11-1 with TRBJ2-1, with a weak D call TRBD1 (5 bases). The V end was cut by 7 bases, the J end by 5 bases, with 15 bases between. The CDR3 is 14 residues long. CDR1 is SGHAT and CDR2 is FQDESV in the germline V gene (reference sequence). CDR3 protein: CASTLGADHNEQFF. CDR3 DNA: TGTGCCAGCACCCTAGGGGCAGATCACAATGAGCAGTTCTTC. The full variable domain, completed using reference TRBV11-1 and TRBJ2-1, is EAEVAQSPRYKITEKSQAVAFWCDPISGHATLYWYRQILGQGPELLVQFQDESVVDDSQLPKDRFSAERLKGVDSTLKIQPAELGDSAMYLCASTLGADHNEQFFGPGTRLTVL.

V and J are TRBV4-2 and TRBJ2-2, with D unresolved. Trimming pared 1 base from V and 5 bases from J, leaving 5 bases between. The length of the CDR3 is 13 residues. Germline values: CDR1 LGHNA, CDR2 YNFKEQ. Here the CDR3 reads CASSQAETGELFF. CDR3 DNA sequence: TGTGCCAGCAGCCAAGCCGAGACCGGGGAGCTGTTTTTT.

The CDR3 region is CASSLGDIGSEKLFF. The DNA of the CDR3 is TGTGCCAGCAGCTTAGGGGACATTGGGAGTGAAAAACTGTTTTTT. This sequence joins TRBV7-9 and TRBJ1-4; D perhaps matches TRBD1 (6 bases). Trimming took 1 base from V and 7 from J, leaving 13 bases between them. There are 15 residues in the CDR3. Germline CDR1 is SEHNR and CDR2 is FQNEAQ (reference sequence).

The chain joins TRBV4-1 to TRBJ1-1; D is unresolved. Germline V gene data show CDR1 as MGHRA and CDR2 as YSYEKL. V was pared by 0 bases and J by 8 bases, with 16 bases between. The length of the CDR3 is 15 residues. The CDR3 spells CASSQEWAVPFEAFF. The CDR3 nucleotides are TGCGCCAGCAGCCAAGAATGGGCAGTGCCCTTCGAAGCTTTCTTT.

The CDR3 here is CASSPRITGQQETQYF. For the CDR3, the DNA is TGTGCCAGCAGCCCCCGCATCACGGGACAGCAAGAGACCCAGTACTTC. The chain uses TRBV7-9 and TRBJ2-5, with 7 bases matching TRBD1. Per the germline V gene, CDR1 is SEHNR and CDR2 is FQNEAQ (reference sequence). This CDR3 region has 16 residues. V gave up 5 bases and J gave up 2 bases; unmatched junction bases: 11.

V is TRBV28 and J is TRBJ1-2; 7 nucleotides match TRBD1. V shed 5 bases and J 5 bases; nucleotides not matched to a gene: 5. Germline assignment: CDR1 MDHEN and CDR2 SYDVKM. The CDR3 runs 13 residues. This chain's CDR3 is CASSPRGRYGYTF. In DNA form, the CDR3 reads TGTGCCAGCAGTCCAAGGGGGCGGTATGGCTACACCTTC.

This sequence joins TRBV5-1 and TRBJ1-5; D gene uncertain. Germline V gene data show CDR1 as SGHRS and CDR2 as YFSETQ. The V end was cut by 5 bases, the J end by 9 bases, with 18 bases between. The CDR3 loop spans 14 amino acids. In nucleotides, the CDR3 is TGCGCCAGCAGAGCGGGCAGCCGAAAGGGGCCCCAGCATTTT. This sequence encodes CASRAGSRKGPQHF.

This clone was seen a handful of times. The V and J genes are TRBV5-6 and TRBJ1-4; a possible D gene is TRBD1 (5 bases). CDR3 length equals 14 residues. V gave up 0 bases and J gave up 7 bases, with 10 bases separating them. CDR1 and CDR2 (germline): SGHDT, YYEEEE. CDR3 sequence (DNA): TGTGCCAGCAGCTTGGGTCAGGGAGGTGAAAAACTGTTTTTT. It encodes CASSLGQGGEKLFF.

The chain recombines TRBV2 with TRBJ2-2, with D unresolved. From germline, CDR1 is SNHLY and CDR2 FYNNEI. The CDR3 spans 15 residues. V was trimmed by 4 bases and J by 4 bases, leaving 13 bases between them. Written as DNA, the CDR3 is TGTGCCAGCAGTGCCTCTACCACTGGCACCGGGGAGCTGTTTTTT. Amino acids: CASSASTTGTGELFF.

The genes are TRBV29-1 and TRBJ2-5, with TRBD1 matching 9 bases. This CDR3 is built from 15 residues. V lost 4 bases, J lost 0 bases, and 6 bases stayed unmatched. The V gene's germline CDR1 is SQVTM and CDR2 ANQGSEA. Here the CDR3 DNA reads TGCAGCGTTGCCGGGACAGGGCTGTACCAAGAGACCCAGTACTTC. Encoded protein: CSVAGTGLYQETQYF. The full variable domain, rest sourced from reference TRBV29-1 and TRBJ2-5, is SAVISQKPSRDICQRGTSLTIQCQVDSQVTMMFWYRQQPGQSLTLIATANQGSEATYESGFVIDKFPISRPNLTFSTLTVSNMSPEDSSIYLCSVAGTGLYQETQYFGPGTRLLVL.

CDR3 in amino acids: CAISAVPPGGVDEQFF. The CDR3 coding sequence is TGTGCCATCAGTGCGGTTCCGCCCGGAGGCGTTGATGAGCAGTTCTTC. The chain uses TRBV10-3 and TRBJ2-1; D possibly corresponds to TRBD2 (5 bases). The CDR3 consists of 16 residues. Germline CDR1 is ENHRY and CDR2 is SYGVKD. V was clipped by 4 bases and J by 8 bases, with 21 bases between them.

This chain joins TRBV30 and TRBJ2-7; the match to TRBD1 covers 9 bases. Trimming cost V 5 bases and J 3 bases; bases outside gene matches: 5. Germline CDR1 and CDR2: GTSNPN and SVGIG (reference sequence). This CDR3 contains 13 residues. The CDR3 DNA sequence: TGTGCCTGGGGACAGGGGACGTACTACGAGCAGTACGTC. Amino acids: CAWGQGTYYEQYV.

The chain is built from TRBV27 and TRBJ1-5; no definite D call. The V end lost 3 bases, the J end lost 5 bases, and 8 bases lay between the germline ends. The germline CDR1 and CDR2 sequences are MNHEY and SMNVEV (reference sequence). The CDR3 is 13 amino acids. The CDR3 nucleotides read TGTGCCAGCAGTTTGGGCAGTGATCAGCCCCAGCATTTT. Its translation: CASSLGSDQPQHF.

V is TRBV6-5 and J is TRBJ2-1; D unclear. V lost 6 bases, J lost 10 bases, and 16 bases lay in between. CDR3 length equals 13 residues. CDR1 and CDR2 from the germline V gene are MNHEY and SVGAGI. The CDR3: CASRGDTETEQFF. The CDR3 nucleotides read TGTGCCAGCAGGGGTGACACAGAAACCGAGCAGTTCTTC.

This clone was found once. The J gene is TRBJ2-1, the V gene TRBV2, with D possibly being TRBD2 (6 bases). Germline V CDR1 and CDR2: SNHLY, FYNNEI. The V end was cut by 1 base, the J end by 3 bases, with 19 bases between. This CDR3 comprises 18 residues. CDR3: CASSEDWRVDPHYNEQFF. For the CDR3, the DNA is TGTGCCAGCAGTGAAGATTGGAGGGTTGATCCTCACTACAATGAGCAGTTCTTC.

This clone showed up just once. The chain combines TRBV29-1 with TRBJ1-1, with 9 bases that match TRBD1. In germline, CDR1 is SQVTM, CDR2 ANQGSEA. This CDR3 has 12 amino acids. Trimming at V came to 7 bases and at J to 3 bases, leaving 3 bases not matched to a gene. CDR3 sequence reads: CSGTGDHTEAFF. DNA of the CDR3: TGCAGCGGGACAGGGGATCACACTGAAGCTTTCTTT.

This clone has a single count. This chain joins TRBV25-1 and TRBJ2-7, with TRBD1 identical over 9 bases. V shed 6 bases and J 5 bases; nucleotides not matched to a gene: 2. There are 12 residues in the CDR3. Germline-derived CDR1 and CDR2 are MGHDK and SYGVNS. CDR3 bases: TGTGCCAGCAGGACAGGGGGGAACGAGCAGTACTTC. Translated: CASRTGGNEQYF.

The chain carries TRBV10-2 and TRBJ2-2, with 14 bases fitting TRBD2. V lost 5 bases and J lost 7; bases outside the gene matches: 18. CDR3 length equals 20 residues. The germline CDR1 and CDR2 sequences are WSHSY and SAAADI. The CDR3 sequence: CASSLLTWTGTSGSDGELFF. The DNA of the CDR3 is TGCGCCAGCAGTCTCTTAACTTGGACCGGGACTAGCGGGAGTGACGGGGAGCTGTTTTTT.

The J gene is TRBJ2-7, the V gene TRBV21-1; no check of the table's D call, TRBD1, against the DNA was made. TRBV21-1 is a pseudogene segment. The length of the CDR3 is 16 residues. The CDR3 is CASSRPGRAHSYEQYF. CDR3 nucleotides: TGTGCCAGCAGCCGCCCGGGCAGGGCCCACTCCTACGAGCAGTACTTC.

The chain couples TRBV28 to TRBJ2-7; 11 bases line up with TRBD2. CDR3 length equals 13 residues. Looked up from germline, CDR1 is MDHEN and CDR2 is SYDVKM. V lost 8 bases, J lost 0 bases, and 0 bases stayed unmatched. This CDR3 is CASGLAGSYEQYF. The DNA of the CDR3 is TGTGCCAGCGGACTAGCGGGCTCCTACGAGCAGTACTTC.

This clone was picked up one time. The rearrangement joins TRBV5-1 to TRBJ2-1; D perhaps matches TRBD1 (5 bases). V shed 1 base and J shed 10 bases, with 9 bases lying between them. CDR1 and CDR2 from the germline V gene are SGHRS and YFSETQ. The CDR3 is 12 residues long. The CDR3 DNA reads as TGCGCCAGCAGCTTGACCAGGGCAGAGCAGTTCTTC. Protein sequence: CASSLTRAEQFF.

This clone showed up just once. The chain is built from TRBV4-1 and TRBJ2-1, with TRBD1 as a possible D gene (5 bases). The V end was cut by 0 bases, the J end by 10 bases, with 10 bases between. CDR3 length: 13 residues. CDR1 and CDR2 from the germline V gene are MGHRA and YSYEKL. The CDR3 loop is CASSQEKGAEQFF. DNA of the CDR3: TGCGCCAGCAGCCAAGAGAAAGGGGCCGAGCAGTTCTTC.

The rearrangement links TRBV18 to TRBJ1-1, with 11 bases lining up with TRBD1. The germline CDR1 and CDR2 sequences are KGHSH and LQKENI. The trim removed 5 bases at V and 0 bases at J, leaving 11 bases unmatched. This CDR3 has 18 amino acids. DNA of the CDR3: TGTGCCAGCTCAACGGACAGGGGGCTTGGAGGGATGAACACTGAAGCTTTCTTT. Amino acids: CASSTDRGLGGMNTEAFF.

This sequence joins TRBV25-1 and TRBJ2-1; 14 bases agree with TRBD2. Losses at the gene ends were 4 bases for V and 9 bases for J; bases not matched to a gene: 5. This CDR3 region has 15 residues. Germline CDR1 MGHDK, CDR2 SYGVNS. CDR3 protein: CASSGGLAGVGEQFF. CDR3 DNA: TGTGCCAGCAGTGGGGGACTAGCGGGAGTAGGTGAGCAGTTCTTC.

This chain links TRBV18 with TRBJ1-1; D is unclear. The CDR3 has 15 amino acids. Trimming pared 2 bases from V and 4 bases from J, leaving 14 bases between. Germline V gene sequence: CDR1 KGHSH, CDR2 LQKENI. CDR3 DNA: TGTGCCAGCTCACCATCTCGGGGTGATGGCACTGAAGCTTTCTTT. Amino acid sequence: CASSPSRGDGTEAFF.

The V and J genes are TRBV18 and TRBJ1-1; the match to TRBD1 covers 7 bases. V dropped 3 bases and J dropped 3; count of bases not matched to a gene: 7. CDR3 length: 15 residues. Germline lookup yields CDR1 KGHSH and CDR2 LQKENI. CDR3 amino acids: CASSPLDRDYTEAFF. The CDR3 region has the DNA TGTGCCAGCTCACCCCTCGACAGGGACTACACTGAAGCTTTCTTT.

As for this clone: The sample carries other DNA sequences with the same CDR3. The chain joins TRBV27 to TRBJ1-2; D is uncertain. The V gene lost 3 bases and the J gene lost 2 bases, with 7 bases spanning the gap. CDR1 and CDR2 from the germline V gene are MNHEY and SMNVEV (reference sequence). The CDR3 is 13 residues long. CDR3 in amino acids: CASSLGQNYGYTF. In nucleotides, the CDR3 is TGTGCCAGCAGTTTGGGCCAAAACTATGGCTACACCTTC.